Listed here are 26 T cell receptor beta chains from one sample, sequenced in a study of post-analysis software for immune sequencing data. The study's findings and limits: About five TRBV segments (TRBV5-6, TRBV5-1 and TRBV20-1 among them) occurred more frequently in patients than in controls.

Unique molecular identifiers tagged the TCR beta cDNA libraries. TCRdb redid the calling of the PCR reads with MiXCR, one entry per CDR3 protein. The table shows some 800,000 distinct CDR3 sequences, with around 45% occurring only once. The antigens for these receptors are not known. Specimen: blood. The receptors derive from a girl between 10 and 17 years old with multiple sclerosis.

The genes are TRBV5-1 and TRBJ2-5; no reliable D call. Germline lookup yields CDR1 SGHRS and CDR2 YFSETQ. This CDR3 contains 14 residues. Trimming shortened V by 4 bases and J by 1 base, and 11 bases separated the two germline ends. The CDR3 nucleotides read TGCGCCAGCAGCACCTCGCGAAGCCAAGAGACCCAGTACTTC. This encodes CASSTSRSQETQYF.

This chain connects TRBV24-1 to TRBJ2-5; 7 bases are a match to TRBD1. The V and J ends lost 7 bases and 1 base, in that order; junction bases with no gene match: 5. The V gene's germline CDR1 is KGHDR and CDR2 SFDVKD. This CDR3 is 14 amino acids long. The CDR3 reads CATRLAGGQETQYF. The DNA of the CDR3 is TGTGCCACCAGGCTGGCAGGGGGCCAAGAGACCCAGTACTTC.

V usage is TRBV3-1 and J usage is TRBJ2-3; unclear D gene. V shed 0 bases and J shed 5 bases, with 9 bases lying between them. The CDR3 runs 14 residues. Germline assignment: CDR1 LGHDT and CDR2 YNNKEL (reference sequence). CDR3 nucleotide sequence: TGTGCCAGCAGCCAAGAAGAGTCCGGAGATACGCAGTATTTT. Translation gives CASSQEESGDTQYF.

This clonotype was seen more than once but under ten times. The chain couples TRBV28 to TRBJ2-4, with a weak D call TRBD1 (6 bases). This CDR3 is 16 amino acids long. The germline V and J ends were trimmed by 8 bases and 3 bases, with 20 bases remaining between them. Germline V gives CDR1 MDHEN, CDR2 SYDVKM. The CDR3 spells CASLKRTVGVKNIQYF. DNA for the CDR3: TGTGCCAGCCTGAAGAGGACAGTTGGGGTCAAAAACATTCAGTACTTC.

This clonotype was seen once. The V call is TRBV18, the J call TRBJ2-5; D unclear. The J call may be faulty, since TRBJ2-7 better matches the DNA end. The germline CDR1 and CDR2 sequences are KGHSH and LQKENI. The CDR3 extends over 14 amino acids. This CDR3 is CASSPPWVSYEQYF. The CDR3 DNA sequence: TGTGCCAGCTCACCTCCTTGGGTGTCCTACGAGCAGTACTTC.

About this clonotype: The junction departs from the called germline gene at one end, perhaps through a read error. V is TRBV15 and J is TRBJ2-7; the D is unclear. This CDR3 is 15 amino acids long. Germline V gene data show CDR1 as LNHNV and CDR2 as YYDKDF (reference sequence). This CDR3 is CATSRDGSASFEQYF. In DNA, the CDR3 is TGTGCCACCAGCAGAGATGGGTCAGCCTCCTTCGAGCAGTACTTC.

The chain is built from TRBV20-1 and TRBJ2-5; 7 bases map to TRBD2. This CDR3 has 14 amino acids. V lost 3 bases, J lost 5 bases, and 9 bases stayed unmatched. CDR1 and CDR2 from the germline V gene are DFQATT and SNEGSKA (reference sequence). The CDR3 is CSASGSIGRETQYF. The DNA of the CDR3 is TGCAGTGCTAGTGGGTCAATCGGGAGGGAGACCCAGTACTTC.

CDR3 sequence (DNA): TGTGCCAGCAGAGGGGAGCGGGTCTCCATAGAGACCCAGTACTTC. This translates into CASRGERVSIETQYF. The rearrangement joins TRBV7-9 to TRBJ2-5; maybe TRBD2 (6 bases). This CDR3 is 15 amino acids long. Germline V gives CDR1 SEHNR, CDR2 FQNEAQ (reference sequence). The V and J ends lost 6 bases and 4 bases respectively, with 18 bases between them. Complete variable domain (other parts from reference TRBV7-9 and TRBJ2-5): DTGVSQNPRHKITKRGQNVTFRCDPISEHNRLYWYRQTLGQGPEFLTYFQNEAQLEKSRLLSDRFSAERPKGSFSTLEIQRTEQGDSAMYLCASRGERVSIETQYFGPGTRLLVL.

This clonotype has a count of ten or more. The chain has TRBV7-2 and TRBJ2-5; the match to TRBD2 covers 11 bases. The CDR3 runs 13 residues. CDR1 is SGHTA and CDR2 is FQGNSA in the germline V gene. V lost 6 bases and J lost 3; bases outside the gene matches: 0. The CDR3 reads CASRLAGEETQYF. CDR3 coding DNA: TGTGCCAGCAGACTAGCGGGAGAAGAGACCCAGTACTTC.

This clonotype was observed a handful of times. This CDR3 reads CSSVAGDYKDGEQYF. CDR3 bases: TGCAGTTCGGTCGCGGGAGACTACAAAGATGGCGAGCAGTACTTC. This sequence joins TRBV20-1 and TRBJ2-7; 7 positions match TRBD2. V was clipped by 8 bases and J by 6 bases; unmatched bases: 19. In germline, CDR1 is DFQATT, CDR2 SNEGSKA (reference sequence). The CDR3 covers 15 residues.

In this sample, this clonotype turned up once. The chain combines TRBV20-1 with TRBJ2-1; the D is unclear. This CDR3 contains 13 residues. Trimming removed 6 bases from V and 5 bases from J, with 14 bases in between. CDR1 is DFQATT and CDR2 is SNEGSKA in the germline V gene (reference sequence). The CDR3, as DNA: TGCAGTGCCCTTACAGTTACTCACAATGAGCAGTTCTTC. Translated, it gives CSALTVTHNEQFF.

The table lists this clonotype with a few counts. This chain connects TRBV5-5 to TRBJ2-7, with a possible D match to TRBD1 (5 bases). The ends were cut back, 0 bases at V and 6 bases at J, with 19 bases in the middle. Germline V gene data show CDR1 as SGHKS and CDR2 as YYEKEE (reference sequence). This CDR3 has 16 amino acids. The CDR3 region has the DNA TGTGCCAGCAGCTTGGACCCCGGGCCAGGGCCCTTCGAGCAGTACTTC. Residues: CASSLDPGPGPFEQYF.

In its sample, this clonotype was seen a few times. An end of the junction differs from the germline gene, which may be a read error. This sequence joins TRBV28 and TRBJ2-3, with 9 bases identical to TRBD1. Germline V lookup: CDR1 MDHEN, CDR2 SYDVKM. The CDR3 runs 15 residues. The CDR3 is CTSSHPGQGADTQYF. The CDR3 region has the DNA TGTACCAGCAGTCATCCGGGACAGGGCGCAGATACGCAGTATTTT. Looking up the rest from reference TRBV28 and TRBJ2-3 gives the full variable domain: DVKVTQSSRYLVKRTGEKVFLECVQDMDHENMFWYRQDPGLGLRLIYFSYDVKMKEKGDIPEGYSVSREKKERFSLILESASTNQTSMYLCTSSHPGQGADTQYFGPGTRLTVL.

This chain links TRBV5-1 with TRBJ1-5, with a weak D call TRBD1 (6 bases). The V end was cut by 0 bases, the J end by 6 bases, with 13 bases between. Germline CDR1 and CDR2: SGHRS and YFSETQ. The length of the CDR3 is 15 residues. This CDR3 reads CASSLAPTGGQPQHF. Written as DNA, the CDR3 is TGCGCCAGCAGCTTGGCCCCGACAGGAGGTCAGCCCCAGCATTTT.

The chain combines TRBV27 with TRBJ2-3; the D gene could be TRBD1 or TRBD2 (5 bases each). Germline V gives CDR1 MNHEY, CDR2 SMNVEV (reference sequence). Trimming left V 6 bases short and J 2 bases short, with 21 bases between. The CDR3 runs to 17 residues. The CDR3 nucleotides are TGTGCCAGCAGCCGGCCGTTCTTGGGACGGATCACAGATACGCAGTATTTT. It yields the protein CASSRPFLGRITDTQYF.

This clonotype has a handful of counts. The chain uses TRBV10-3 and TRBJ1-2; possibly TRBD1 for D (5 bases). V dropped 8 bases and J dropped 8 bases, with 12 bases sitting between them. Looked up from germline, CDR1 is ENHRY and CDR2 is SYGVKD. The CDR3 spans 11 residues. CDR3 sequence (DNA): TGTGCCATCGGGCGGGGGGAAGGCTACACCTTC. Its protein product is CAIGRGEGYTF.

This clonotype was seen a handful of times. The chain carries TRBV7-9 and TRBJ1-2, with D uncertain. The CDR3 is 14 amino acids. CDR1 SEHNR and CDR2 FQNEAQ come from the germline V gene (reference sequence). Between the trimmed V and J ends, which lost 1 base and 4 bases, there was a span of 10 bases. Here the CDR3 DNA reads TGTGCCAGCAGCTTAGGGGAGGGCGGCTATGGCTACACCTTC. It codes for CASSLGEGGYGYTF.

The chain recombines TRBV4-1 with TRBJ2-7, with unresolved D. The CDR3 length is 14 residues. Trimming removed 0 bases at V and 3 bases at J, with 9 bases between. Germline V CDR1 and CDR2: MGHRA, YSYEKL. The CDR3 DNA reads TGCGCCAGCAGCCAAGATCCGGGCTACTACGAGCAGTACTTC. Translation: CASSQDPGYYEQYF.

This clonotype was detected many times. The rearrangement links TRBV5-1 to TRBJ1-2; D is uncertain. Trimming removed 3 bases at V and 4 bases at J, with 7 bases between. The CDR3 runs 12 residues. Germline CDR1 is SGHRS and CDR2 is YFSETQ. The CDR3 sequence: CASSSDLYGYTF. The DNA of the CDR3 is TGCGCCAGCAGCTCGGACCTCTATGGCTACACCTTC.

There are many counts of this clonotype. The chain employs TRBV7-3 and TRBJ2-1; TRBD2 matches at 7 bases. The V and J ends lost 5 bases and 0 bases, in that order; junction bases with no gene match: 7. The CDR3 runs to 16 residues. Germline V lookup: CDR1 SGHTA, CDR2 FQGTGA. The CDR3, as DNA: TGTGCCAGCAGCCACACTAGCGAGAGCTCCTACAATGAGCAGTTCTTC. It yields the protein CASSHTSESSYNEQFF.

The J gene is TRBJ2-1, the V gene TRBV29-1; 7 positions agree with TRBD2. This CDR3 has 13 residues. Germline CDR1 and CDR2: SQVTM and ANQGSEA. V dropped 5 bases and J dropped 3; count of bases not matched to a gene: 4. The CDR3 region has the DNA TGCAGCGTTTGGGCGGGAGACTACAATGAGCAGTTCTTC. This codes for CSVWAGDYNEQFF.

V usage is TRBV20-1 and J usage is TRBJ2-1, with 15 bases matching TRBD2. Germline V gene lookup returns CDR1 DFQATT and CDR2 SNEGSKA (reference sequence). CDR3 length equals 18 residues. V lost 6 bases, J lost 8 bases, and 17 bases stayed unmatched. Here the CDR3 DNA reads TGCAGTGCCAGGCCGGGGACTAGCGGGAGGTCAGTCGTTGATGAGCAGTTCTTC. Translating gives CSARPGTSGRSVVDEQFF.

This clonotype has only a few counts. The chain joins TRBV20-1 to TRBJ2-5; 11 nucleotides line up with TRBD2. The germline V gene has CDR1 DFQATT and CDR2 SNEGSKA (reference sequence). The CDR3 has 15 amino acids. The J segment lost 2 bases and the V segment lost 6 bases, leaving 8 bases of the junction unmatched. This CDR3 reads CSAPWVAGGQETQYF. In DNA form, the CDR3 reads TGCAGTGCCCCGTGGGTAGCGGGAGGGCAAGAGACCCAGTACTTC.

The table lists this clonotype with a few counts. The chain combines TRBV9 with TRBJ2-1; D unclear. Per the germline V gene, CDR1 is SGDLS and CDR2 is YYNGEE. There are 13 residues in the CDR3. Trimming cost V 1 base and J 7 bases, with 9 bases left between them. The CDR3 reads CASSVSEVNEQFF. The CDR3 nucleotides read TGTGCCAGCAGCGTAAGTGAGGTTAATGAGCAGTTCTTC.

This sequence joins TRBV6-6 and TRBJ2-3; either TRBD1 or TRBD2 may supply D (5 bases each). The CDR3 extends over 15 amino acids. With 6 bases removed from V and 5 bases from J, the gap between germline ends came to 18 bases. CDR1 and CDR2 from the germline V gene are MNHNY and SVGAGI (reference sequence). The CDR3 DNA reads TGTGCCAGCAGCCTCATTGGGGGAGTAAGAGATACGCAGTATTTT. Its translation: CASSLIGGVRDTQYF.

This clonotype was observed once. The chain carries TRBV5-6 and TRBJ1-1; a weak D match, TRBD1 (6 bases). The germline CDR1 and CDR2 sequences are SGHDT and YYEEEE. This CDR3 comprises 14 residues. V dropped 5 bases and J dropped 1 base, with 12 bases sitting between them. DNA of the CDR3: TGTGCCAGCAGTGCTCAGGGGAAGAACACTGAAGCTTTCTTT. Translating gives CASSAQGKNTEAFF.